The 17 T cell receptor beta chains listed next were all sequenced from one sample in a study of naive and memory T cell subsets. Study-wide results and limits: Possibly reflecting memory cells re-expressing CD45RA, a few larger clonotypes occurred in naive repertoires, especially CD8.

Their antigen targets remain unknown. The beta constant-region primer was an equimolar mix of two oligonucleotides covering TRBC1 and TRBC2. The ligated cDNA underwent four PCR rounds using SP2 and nested alpha and beta constant-region primers. TCRdb re-called the UMI-ligation and nested PCR reads through MiXCR, storing one row per CDR3 protein. The data hold tens of thousands of distinct CDR3 sequences, with over 9% observed a single time. Sequenced sample: naive CD4+ T cells from blood. Receptors originate from a human donor in good health.

The V and J genes are TRBV13 and TRBJ1-2, with a tentative D call TRBD1 (6 bases). This CDR3 has 15 residues. Germline V lookup: CDR1 PRHDT, CDR2 FYEKMQ (reference sequence). Trimming cost V 6 bases and J 0 bases, with 14 bases left between them. The chain's CDR3 is CASRKPGEANYGYTF. As DNA, the CDR3 is TGTGCCAGCAGAAAGCCAGGGGAAGCTAACTATGGCTACACCTTC. The whole variable domain, filled in from reference TRBV13 and TRBJ1-2, reads AAGVIQSPRHLIKEKRETATLKCYPIPRHDTVYWYQQGPGQDPQFLISFYEKMQSDKGSIPDRFSAQQFSDYHSELNMSSLELGDSALYFCASRKPGEANYGYTFGSGTRLTVV.

The chain's CDR3 is CASSPFARELSNEQFF. CDR3 coding DNA: TGTGCCAGCTCACCATTTGCGCGGGAGTTGAGCAATGAGCAGTTCTTC. J is TRBJ2-1 and V is TRBV18, with 7 bases fitting TRBD2. Germline-derived CDR1 and CDR2 are KGHSH and LQKENI. The CDR3 sequence is 16 residues long. V dropped 2 bases and J dropped 6; count of bases not matched to a gene: 10.

On this clonotype: One end of the junction fails to match germline, which may point to a read error. The V gene is TRBV12-5, the J gene TRBJ2-1; TRBD2 matches 9 bases. CDR1 and CDR2 (germline): LGHNT, FRNRAP. This CDR3 spans 18 amino acids. CDR3 sequence: CASGLAGGLSGRHGEQFF. DNA of the CDR3: TGTGCTAGTGGCTTGGCAGGGGGATTGAGCGGGAGGCACGGTGAGCAGTTCTTC.

The table lists this clonotype with a few counts. The rearrangement links TRBV20-1 to TRBJ2-3; TRBD2 aligns across 10 bases. This CDR3 region has 15 residues. J was trimmed by 7 bases and V by 6 bases; bases with no gene match: 13. Germline V gives CDR1 DFQATT, CDR2 SNEGSKA (reference sequence). The CDR3 bases are TGCAGTGCGGACGGGGGCCGACTAGCGGGTTATACGCAGTATTTT. Its protein product is CSADGGRLAGYTQYF.

This clonotype was seen at least ten times. V and J are TRBV29-1 and TRBJ1-1; D remains unclear. Trimming removed 7 bases at V and 4 bases at J, with 13 bases between. The CDR3 is made up of 12 amino acids. Germline CDR1 and CDR2: SQVTM and ANQGSEA. The CDR3 coding sequence is TGCAGCGCCACGACCGTATCCACTGAAGCTTTCTTT. Amino acid sequence: CSATTVSTEAFF.

In its sample, this clonotype was seen many times. The rearrangement uses TRBV24-1 and TRBJ2-2; unclear D gene. The CDR3 has 15 amino acids. V gave up 2 bases and J gave up 1 base, with 7 bases separating them. The germline V gene encodes CDR1 KGHDR and CDR2 SFDVKD. The CDR3 loop is CATSDWAGNTGELFF. For the CDR3, the DNA is TGTGCCACCAGTGATTGGGCAGGGAACACCGGGGAGCTGTTTTTT.

Many counts were recorded for this clonotype. The chain couples TRBV6-2 or TRBV6-3 to TRBJ2-3, with 11 bases identical to TRBD2. The CDR3 runs 17 residues. The germline V gene has CDR1 MNHEY and CDR2 SVGEGT. V was clipped by 5 bases and J by 6 bases; unmatched bases: 13. CDR3 in DNA: TGTGCCAGCAGTCTTAGCGGGGGGGCTCTTATTTCGGATACGCAGTATTTT. Its translation: CASSLSGGALISDTQYF.

CDR3 nucleotides: TGTGCCAGCAGCTACTACGGGGGACGGACAGATACGCAGTATTTT. The encoded protein is CASSYYGGRTDTQYF. The rearrangement uses TRBV14 and TRBJ2-3; D may be TRBD2 (6 bases). The V end lost 5 bases, the J end lost 3 bases, and 15 bases lay between the germline ends. This CDR3 region has 15 residues. Per the germline V gene, CDR1 is SGHDN and CDR2 is FVKESK. Looking up the rest from reference TRBV14 and TRBJ2-3 gives the full variable domain: EAGVTQFPSHSVIEKGQTVTLRCDPISGHDNLYWYRRVMGKEIKFLLHFVKESKQDESGMPNNRFLAERTGGTYSTLKVQPAELEDSGVYFCASSYYGGRTDTQYFGPGTRLTVL.

The CDR3 region is CASTVGQGVTNYGYTF. CDR3 sequence (DNA): TGTGCCAGCACTGTGGGACAGGGGGTCACTAACTATGGCTACACCTTC. This chain joins TRBV7-2 and TRBJ1-2, with 11 bases that match TRBD1. CDR3 length: 16 amino acids. In germline, CDR1 is SGHTA, CDR2 FQGNSA. Trimming at V came to 7 bases and at J to 0 bases, leaving 7 bases not matched to a gene.

This clonotype was found a few times. V and J are TRBV18 and TRBJ1-1; the D is unclear. The CDR3 is 15 amino acids. V lost 8 bases and J 1 base, leaving 17 bases between the germline ends. Germline CDR1 is KGHSH and CDR2 is LQKENI. CDR3 sequence: CASPEILMGNTEAFF. CDR3 bases: TGTGCCAGCCCCGAGATATTGATGGGGAACACTGAAGCTTTCTTT.

CDR3 DNA: TGTGCCATCGGGACAGGGGCCCCGGGAGGGGCCAACGTCCTGACTTTC. Encoded protein: CAIGTGAPGGANVLTF. V gene TRBV10-3 combines with J gene TRBJ2-6; 10 positions match TRBD1. The ends lost 8 bases at V and 4 bases at J; junction bases unmatched: 8. The length of the CDR3 is 16 residues. Germline CDR1 is ENHRY and CDR2 is SYGVKD.

The sample holds many counts of this clonotype. This chain joins TRBV12-3 or TRBV12-4 and TRBJ1-1; no definite D call. The CDR3 is 15 residues long. V was cut by 3 bases and J by 0 bases, with 11 bases left in between. The CDR3 bases are TGTGCCAGCAGTTTTGGAGGGTCCATGAACACTGAAGCTTTCTTT. It is translated as CASSFGGSMNTEAFF.

The V and J genes are TRBV7-8 and TRBJ2-3; D gene unclear. Trimming pared 5 bases from V and 1 base from J, leaving 10 bases between. This CDR3 contains 14 residues. Germline assignment: CDR1 SGHVS and CDR2 FQNEAQ. CDR3 residues: CASSIGAGTDTQYF. The DNA for the CDR3 is TGTGCCAGCAGCATCGGCGCCGGCACAGATACGCAGTATTTT.

This sequence joins TRBV12-3 or TRBV12-4 and TRBJ1-5; TRBD1 is a possible D gene (6 bases). The CDR3 totals 15 residues. Trimming cost V 6 bases and J 0 bases, with 12 bases left between them. The chain's CDR3 is CASSRGTTSNQPQHF. CDR3 nucleotides: TGTGCCAGCAGCCGTGGGACAACTAGCAATCAGCCCCAGCATTTT.

This clonotype was recorded a few times. This chain uses TRBV6-2 or TRBV6-3 with TRBJ2-5; no definite D call. Trimming left V 6 bases short and J 5 bases short, with 10 bases between. This CDR3 has 12 residues. Germline CDR1 MNHEY, CDR2 SVGEGT. CDR3 bases: TGTGCCAGCAGCTACCGGCGTGAGACCCAGTACTTC. This sequence encodes CASSYRRETQYF.

The chain employs TRBV9 and TRBJ2-3, with a tentative D call TRBD2 (5 bases). Germline CDR1 and CDR2: SGDLS and YYNGEE. V lost 1 base, J lost 2 bases, and 11 bases lay in between. The CDR3 sequence is 15 residues long. CDR3 sequence: CASSVNGELTDTQYF. The CDR3 region has the DNA TGTGCCAGCAGCGTAAACGGGGAGCTCACAGATACGCAGTATTTT.

This sequence joins TRBV6-5 and TRBJ1-4; D is unresolved. The CDR3 runs to 14 residues. Germline V gene data show CDR1 as MNHEY and CDR2 as SVGAGI. Between the trimmed V and J ends, which lost 6 bases and 0 bases, there was a span of 8 bases. CDR3 region: CASRRTATNEKLFF. The CDR3 DNA follows: TGTGCCAGCAGGAGAACCGCAACTAATGAAAAACTGTTTTTT.